These T cell receptor beta chains were read from a single sample in a study of blood T cells in healthy people across ages. TCRdb used MiXCR to reprocess the 5' RACE reads, holding one entry per CDR3 protein. Among fewer than 2,000,000 distinct CDR3 sequences listed, roughly 43% were seen once. Material for sequencing was blood. These receptors all come from a human donor in good health. CDR3s include the opening cysteine and the closing phenylalanine or tryptophan. Expanded clones are given a class, and other clones once, few, many or no size at all.

V,size,CDR3
TRBV7-2,few,CASSLAMTSGGPQETQYF
TRBV28,NA,CASSSVETAVHNEQFF
TRBV7-2,NA,CASSWIEFTEAFF
TRBV4-2,NA,CAGSQDVGTTSNYGYTF
TRBV6-1,once,CASNRLAGARDTQYF
TRBV7-9,NA,CASSYMVPSTEAFF
TRBV12-3/TRBV12-4,few,CASTQRAVEAFF
TRBV6-5,NA,CASRDLGGSSNYGYTF
TRBV7-9,many,CASSSSGDGYTF
TRBV20-1,NA,CSARQGARNTEAFF
TRBV20-1,few,CSARKYAGTGPDGYTF
TRBV28,NA,CASSPRQGLYSGANVLTF
TRBV5-1,few,CASRTSGGLTKYNEQFF
TRBV20-1,few,CSARDQRDNQPQHF
TRBV4-1,NA,CASSHLGQVDSPLHF
TRBV7-9,few,CASSLVNRVYGYTF
TRBV7-9,NA,CANSPLGGTYEQYF
TRBV29-1,few,CSVEMAGGAYEQYF
TRBV21-1,NA,CASSSPFPYEQYF
TRBV7-2,few,CASSLTGGSAFF
TRBV29-1,few,CSAYGSTAAKNIQYF
TRBV5-1,NA,CAGSPLGTGSYNEQFF
TRBV29-1,NA,CSVEDLRGDRGKNEQFF
TRBV11-2,NA,CASSPGRGRQVERDGYTF
TRBV5-1,few,CASSRGGTGNNEQYF
TRBV29-1,NA,CSVEGNLLPDTQYF
TRBV10-3,NA,CAISEFGSDTQYF
TRBV28,NA,CASRPSAAKNIQYF
TRBV12-3/TRBV12-4,few,CASTQQLQNTEAFF